The 9 T cell receptor beta chains below come from one sample, sequenced in a study of Graves' ophthalmopathy and Graves' hyperthyroidism. Transcripts of RNA were the source for amplifying TCR beta CDR3 regions. First-round RT-PCR relied on HTBI primers, and a second-round multiplex PCR came next. In TCRdb, the multiplex PCR reads were re-called with MiXCR into one record per CDR3 protein. This sample has 260,000 or so distinct CDR3 sequences, with around 42% found just once. Sequenced material: peripheral blood. Receptors originate from an adult man with Graves' ophthalmopathy.

This clonotype was recorded a few times. The genes are TRBV4-1 and TRBJ2-7; D not resolved. Trimming left V 3 bases short and J 1 base short, with 4 bases between. Germline V gene lookup returns CDR1 MGHRA and CDR2 YSYEKL. The CDR3 runs 12 residues. CDR3 nucleotides: TGCGCCAGCAGCCAGAATTCCTACGAGCAGTACTTC. Its protein is CASSQNSYEQYF.

The rearrangement links TRBV14 to TRBJ1-1; 7 bases are shared with TRBD1. CDR1 and CDR2 (germline): SGHDN, FVKESK. The CDR3 loop spans 15 amino acids. The V and J ends lost 4 bases and 1 base, in that order; junction bases with no gene match: 6. The CDR3 DNA reads as TGTGCCAGCAGCCCCCTCTGGACAGGGAACACTGAAGCTTTCTTT. It is translated as CASSPLWTGNTEAFF.

The genes are TRBV2 and TRBJ2-7; a possible D gene is TRBD1 (5 bases). Gene TRBJ2-1 matches the end of the DNA better, so the J call may be wrong. Germline V lookup: CDR1 SNHLY, CDR2 FYNNEI. The CDR3 totals 13 residues. CDR3 residues: CASSTTDYNEQFF. CDR3 sequence (DNA): TGTGCCAGCAGTACGACAGATTACAATGAGCAGTTCTTC.

V is TRBV5-8 and J is TRBJ2-7; tentative D call: TRBD2 (6 bases). The CDR3 consists of 16 residues. Looked up from germline, CDR1 is SGHTS and CDR2 is YDEGEE. Trimming cost V 2 bases and J 4 bases, with 19 bases left between them. Written as DNA, the CDR3 is TGTGCCAGCAGCTTTAGCGGAGGGGTCAGTGGGTACGAGCAGTACTTC. This gives the protein CASSFSGGVSGYEQYF.

The chain employs TRBV25-1 and TRBJ2-2; TRBD2 matches at 7 bases. V lost 5 bases to trimming and J lost 6 bases; unmatched junction nucleotides: 15. Germline V gives CDR1 MGHDK, CDR2 SYGVNS. The CDR3 is 17 amino acids. The CDR3 is CASSLWTREAVAGELFF. The CDR3, as DNA: TGTGCCAGCAGTTTATGGACCCGGGAGGCGGTGGCCGGGGAGCTGTTTTTT.

The chain combines TRBV28 with TRBJ1-1; D ambiguous. Per the germline V gene, CDR1 is MDHEN and CDR2 is SYDVKM. There are 18 residues in the CDR3. The ends were cut back, 2 bases at V and 0 bases at J, with 19 bases in the middle. The CDR3 DNA sequence: TGTGCCAGCAGTTTACCCTCCAAGCGCCTTGTCATGAACACTGAAGCTTTCTTT. Its translation is CASSLPSKRLVMNTEAFF.

V gene TRBV20-1 combines with J gene TRBJ2-6; possibly TRBD1 for D (5 bases). Germline V CDR1 and CDR2: DFQATT, SNEGSKA (reference sequence). This CDR3 is 14 amino acids long. V was pared by 5 bases and J by 3 bases, with 11 bases between. CDR3 region: CSAPSRVGANVLTF. The DNA of the CDR3 is TGCAGTGCTCCGAGCAGGGTTGGGGCCAACGTCCTGACTTTC.

This clonotype has just a few counts. V usage is TRBV9 and J usage is TRBJ1-1; D gene ambiguous. V was pared by 0 bases and J by 1 base, with 4 bases between. The CDR3 contains 13 residues. Germline CDR1 and CDR2: SGDLS and YYNGEE. CDR3 region: CASSVVANTEAFF. CDR3 DNA sequence: TGTGCCAGCAGCGTAGTAGCGAACACTGAAGCTTTCTTT.

The V gene is TRBV6-5, the J gene TRBJ2-7; the D call may be TRBD1 or TRBD2 (6 bases each). The CDR3 loop spans 14 amino acids. CDR1 MNHEY and CDR2 SVGAGI come from the germline V gene. V was shortened by 6 bases and J by 0 bases, with 12 bases between the two germline ends. As DNA, the CDR3 is TGTGCCAGCAGGTCCGGGGGCAGCTCCTACGAGCAGTACTTC. It encodes CASRSGGSSYEQYF.